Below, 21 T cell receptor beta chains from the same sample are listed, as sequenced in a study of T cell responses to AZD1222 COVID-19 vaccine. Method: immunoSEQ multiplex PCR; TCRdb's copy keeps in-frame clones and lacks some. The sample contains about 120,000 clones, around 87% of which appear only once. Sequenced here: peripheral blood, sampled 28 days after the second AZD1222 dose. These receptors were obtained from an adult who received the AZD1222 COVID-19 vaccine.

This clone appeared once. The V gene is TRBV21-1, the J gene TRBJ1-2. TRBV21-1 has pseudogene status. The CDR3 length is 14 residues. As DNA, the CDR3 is TGTGCCAGCAGCCCCACCGGGTTGATGGGAGGCTACACCTTC. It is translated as CASSPTGLMGGYTF.

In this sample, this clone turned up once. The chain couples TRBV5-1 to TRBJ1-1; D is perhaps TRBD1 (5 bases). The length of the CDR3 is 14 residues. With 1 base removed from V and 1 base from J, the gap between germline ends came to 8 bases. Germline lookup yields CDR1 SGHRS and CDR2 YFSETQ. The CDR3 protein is CASSLYGQNTEAFF. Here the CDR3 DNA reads TGCGCCAGCAGCTTGTACGGACAGAACACTGAAGCTTTCTTT.

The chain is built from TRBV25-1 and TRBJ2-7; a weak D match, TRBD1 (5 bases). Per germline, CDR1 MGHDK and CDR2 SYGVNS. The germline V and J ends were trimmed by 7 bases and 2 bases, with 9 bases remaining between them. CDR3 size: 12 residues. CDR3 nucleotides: TGTGCCAGCATTGGGGCCCCCTACGAGCAGTACTTC. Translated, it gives CASIGAPYEQYF.

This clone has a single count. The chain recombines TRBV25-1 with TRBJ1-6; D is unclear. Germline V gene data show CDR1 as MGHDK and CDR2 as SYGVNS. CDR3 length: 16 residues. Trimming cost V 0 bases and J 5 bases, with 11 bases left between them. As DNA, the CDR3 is TGTGCCAGCAGTGAATATCAGGCCCTGGATAATTCACCCCTCCACTTT. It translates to CASSEYQALDNSPLHF.

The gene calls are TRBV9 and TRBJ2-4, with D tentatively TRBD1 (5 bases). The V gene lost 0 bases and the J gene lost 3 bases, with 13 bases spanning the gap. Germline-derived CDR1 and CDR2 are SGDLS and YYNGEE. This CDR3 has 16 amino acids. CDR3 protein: CASSVGGDRGKNIQYF. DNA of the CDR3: TGTGCCAGCAGCGTAGGTGGGGATAGGGGCAAAAACATTCAGTACTTC.

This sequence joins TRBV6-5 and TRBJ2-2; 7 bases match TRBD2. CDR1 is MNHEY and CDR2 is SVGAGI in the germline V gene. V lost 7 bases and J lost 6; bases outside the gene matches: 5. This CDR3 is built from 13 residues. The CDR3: CASMRTSSGELFF. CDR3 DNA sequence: TGTGCCAGCATGCGGACTAGTTCCGGGGAGCTGTTTTTT.

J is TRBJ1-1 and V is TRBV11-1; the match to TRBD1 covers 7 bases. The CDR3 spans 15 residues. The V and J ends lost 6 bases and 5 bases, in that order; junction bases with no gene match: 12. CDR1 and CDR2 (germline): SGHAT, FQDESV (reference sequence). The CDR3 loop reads CASSVYTGARTEAFF. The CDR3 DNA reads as TGTGCCAGCAGTGTCTATACAGGGGCTCGGACTGAAGCTTTCTTT.

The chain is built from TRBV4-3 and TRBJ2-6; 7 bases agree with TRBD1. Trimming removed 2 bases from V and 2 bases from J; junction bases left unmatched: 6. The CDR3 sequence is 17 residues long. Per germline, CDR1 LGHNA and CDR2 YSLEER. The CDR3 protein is CASSQWTGPPGANVLTF. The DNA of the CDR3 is TGCGCCAGCAGCCAATGGACAGGTCCCCCTGGGGCCAACGTCCTGACTTTC.

Here the CDR3 DNA reads TGTGCCAGCAGCGTGGACTCCTTCTCTGGAAACACCATATATTTT. Its protein is CASSVDSFSGNTIYF. The chain is built from TRBV9 and TRBJ1-3; D gene ambiguous. Trimming removed 2 bases at V and 0 bases at J, with 9 bases between. Germline assignment: CDR1 SGDLS and CDR2 YYNGEE. CDR3 length: 15 amino acids.

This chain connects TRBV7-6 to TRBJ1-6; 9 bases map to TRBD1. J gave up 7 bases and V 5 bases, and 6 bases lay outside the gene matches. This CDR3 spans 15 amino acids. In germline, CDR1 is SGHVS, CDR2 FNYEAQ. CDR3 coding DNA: TGTGCCAGCAGCCAAAATACAGGGGGCAATTCACCCCTCCACTTT. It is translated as CASSQNTGGNSPLHF.

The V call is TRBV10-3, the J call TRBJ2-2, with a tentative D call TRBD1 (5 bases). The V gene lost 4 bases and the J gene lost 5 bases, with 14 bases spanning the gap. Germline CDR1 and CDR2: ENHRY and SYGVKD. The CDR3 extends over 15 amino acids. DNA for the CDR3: TGTGCCATCAGTGCCCCCGAGAAGGGGACCGGGGAGCTGTTTTTT. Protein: CAISAPEKGTGELFF.

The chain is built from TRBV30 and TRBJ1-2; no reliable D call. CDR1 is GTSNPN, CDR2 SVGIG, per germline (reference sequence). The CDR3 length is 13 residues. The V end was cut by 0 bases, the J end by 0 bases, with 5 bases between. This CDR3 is CAWSVDSNYGYTF. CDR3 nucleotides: TGTGCCTGGAGTGTTGACTCTAACTATGGCTACACCTTC.

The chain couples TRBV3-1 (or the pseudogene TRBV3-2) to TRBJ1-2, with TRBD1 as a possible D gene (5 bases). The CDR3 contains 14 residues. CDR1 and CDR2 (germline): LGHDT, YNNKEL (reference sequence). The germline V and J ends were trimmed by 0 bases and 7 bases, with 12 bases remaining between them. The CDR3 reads CASSQDAAGFGYTF. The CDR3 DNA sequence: TGTGCCAGCAGCCAAGATGCGGCAGGGTTTGGCTACACCTTC.

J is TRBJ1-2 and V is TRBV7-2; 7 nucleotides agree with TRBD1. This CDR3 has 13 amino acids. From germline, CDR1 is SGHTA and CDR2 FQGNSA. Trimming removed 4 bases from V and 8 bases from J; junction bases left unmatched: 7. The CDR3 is CASSWRPGGGYTF. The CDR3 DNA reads TGTGCCAGCAGCTGGCGACCAGGGGGGGGCTACACCTTC. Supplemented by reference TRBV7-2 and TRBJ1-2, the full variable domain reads GAGVSQSPSNKVTEKGKDVELRCDPISGHTALYWYRQSLGQGLEFLIYFQGNSAPDKSGLPSDRFSAERTGGSVSTLTIQRTQQEDSAVYLCASSWRPGGGYTFGSGTRLTVV.

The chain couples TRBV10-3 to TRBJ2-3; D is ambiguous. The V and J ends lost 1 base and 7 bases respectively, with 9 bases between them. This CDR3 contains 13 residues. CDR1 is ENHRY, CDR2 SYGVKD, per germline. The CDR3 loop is CAISEFVDNTQYF. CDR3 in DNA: TGTGCCATCAGTGAGTTCGTCGACAATACGCAGTATTTT.

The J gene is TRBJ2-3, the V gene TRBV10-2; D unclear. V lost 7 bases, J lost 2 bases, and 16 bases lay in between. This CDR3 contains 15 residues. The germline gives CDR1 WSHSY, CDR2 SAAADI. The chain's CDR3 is CASNSFGGNTDTQYF. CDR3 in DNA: TGCGCCAGCAATAGCTTTGGCGGAAACACAGATACGCAGTATTTT.

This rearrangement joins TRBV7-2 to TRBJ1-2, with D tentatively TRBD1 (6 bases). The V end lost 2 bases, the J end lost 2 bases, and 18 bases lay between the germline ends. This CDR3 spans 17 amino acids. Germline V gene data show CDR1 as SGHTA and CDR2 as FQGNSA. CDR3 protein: CASSLNFRGTQNYGYTF. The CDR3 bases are TGTGCCAGCAGCTTAAATTTCCGTGGGACACAGAACTATGGCTACACCTTC.

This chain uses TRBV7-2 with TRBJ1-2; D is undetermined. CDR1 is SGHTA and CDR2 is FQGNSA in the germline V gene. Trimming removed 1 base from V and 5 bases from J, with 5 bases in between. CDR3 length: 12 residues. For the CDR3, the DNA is TGTGCCAGCAGCTTAGGGGAATATGGCTACACCTTC. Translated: CASSLGEYGYTF.

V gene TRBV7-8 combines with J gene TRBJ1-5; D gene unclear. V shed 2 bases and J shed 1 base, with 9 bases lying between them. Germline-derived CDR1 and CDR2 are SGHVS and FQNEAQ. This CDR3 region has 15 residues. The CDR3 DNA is TGTGCCAGCAGCTTATCGAGGATGAGCAATCAGCCCCAGCATTTT. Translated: CASSLSRMSNQPQHF.

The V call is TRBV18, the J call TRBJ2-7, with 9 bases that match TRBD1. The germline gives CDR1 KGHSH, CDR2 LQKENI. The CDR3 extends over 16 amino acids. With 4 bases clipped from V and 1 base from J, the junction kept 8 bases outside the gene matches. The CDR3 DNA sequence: TGTGCCAGCTCACAGCTAGGGACAGGGTTGTCCTACGAGCAGTACTTC. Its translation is CASSQLGTGLSYEQYF.

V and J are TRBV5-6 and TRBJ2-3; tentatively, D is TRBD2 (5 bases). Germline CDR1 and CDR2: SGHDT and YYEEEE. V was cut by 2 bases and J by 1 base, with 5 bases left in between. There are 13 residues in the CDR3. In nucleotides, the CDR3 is TGTGCCAGCAGCTTCGGGGGCACAGATACGCAGTATTTT. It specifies CASSFGGTDTQYF.